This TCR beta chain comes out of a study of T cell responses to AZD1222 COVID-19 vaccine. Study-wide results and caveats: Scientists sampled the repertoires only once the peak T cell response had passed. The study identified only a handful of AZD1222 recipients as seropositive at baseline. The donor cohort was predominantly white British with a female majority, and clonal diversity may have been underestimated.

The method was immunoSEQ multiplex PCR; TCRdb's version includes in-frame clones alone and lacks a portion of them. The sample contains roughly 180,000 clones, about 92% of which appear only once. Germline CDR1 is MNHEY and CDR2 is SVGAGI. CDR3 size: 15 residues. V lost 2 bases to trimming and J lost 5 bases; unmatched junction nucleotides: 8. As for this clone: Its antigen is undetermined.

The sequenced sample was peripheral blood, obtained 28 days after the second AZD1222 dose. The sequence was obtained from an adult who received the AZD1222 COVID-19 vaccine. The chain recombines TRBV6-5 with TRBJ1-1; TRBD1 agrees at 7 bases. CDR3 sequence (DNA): TGTGCCAGCAGTTACGTCGCAGGGGGAAATACTGAAGCTTTCTTT. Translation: CASSYVAGGNTEAFF.